The rows below give T cell receptor beta chains drawn from one sample of a study of cytomegalovirus exposure and HLA in healthy donors. TCRdb keeps only in-frame clones here, not all; method: immunoSEQ multiplex PCR. This sample contains 220,000 or so clones. Sequencing was carried out using PBMCs. The receptor set was obtained from a girl under 10 years old in good health and CMV-seropositive. CDR3s include the opening cysteine and the closing phenylalanine or tryptophan. The D gene is left open where the match is weak.

CDR3 length: 14; D gene: TRBD1; J gene: TRBJ2-7; V gene: TRBV27; CDR3 protein: CASSSTGFGYEQYF; CDR3 DNA: TGTGCCAGCAGCTCGACAGGGTTTGGGTACGAGCAGTACTTC
CDR3 length: 13; D gene: -; J gene: TRBJ2-1; V gene: TRBV28; CDR3 protein: CASTGGARGLEFF; CDR3 DNA: TGTGCCAGCACTGGGGGCGCAAGGGGATTAGAGTTCTTC
CDR3 length: 16; D gene: -; J gene: TRBJ2-7; V gene: TRBV19; CDR3 protein: CASSTTDSLLSYEQYF; CDR3 DNA: TGTGCCAGTAGTACCACCGACAGCCTCCTATCTTACGAGCAGTACTTC
CDR3 length: 15; D gene: -; J gene: TRBJ2-7; V gene: TRBV16; CDR3 protein: CASKERANPSYEQYF; CDR3 DNA: TGTGCCAGCAAGGAGCGGGCGAACCCCTCCTACGAGCAGTACTTC
CDR3 length: 15; D gene: -; J gene: TRBJ1-3; V gene: TRBV19; CDR3 protein: CASSIDGGTGNTIYF; CDR3 DNA: TGTGCCAGTAGTATCGACGGGGGGACTGGAAACACCATATATTTT
CDR3 length: 15; D gene: -; J gene: TRBJ2-7; V gene: TRBV5-1; CDR3 protein: CASSLSGEDSYEQYF; CDR3 DNA: TGCGCCAGCAGCCTGAGCGGTGAGGACTCCTACGAGCAGTACTTC
CDR3 length: 14; D gene: TRBD1; J gene: TRBJ1-2; V gene: TRBV7-2; CDR3 protein: CASSYKGGWDGYTF; CDR3 DNA: TGTGCCAGCAGCTACAAAGGGGGCTGGGATGGCTACACCTTC
CDR3 length: 16; D gene: -; J gene: TRBJ1-4; V gene: TRBV5-1; CDR3 protein: CASSPGVGSTNEKLFF; CDR3 DNA: TGCGCCAGCAGCCCCGGGGTGGGTTCAACTAATGAAAAACTGTTTTTT
CDR3 length: 15; D gene: -; J gene: TRBJ2-3; V gene: TRBV5-1; CDR3 protein: CASSVTNRVGDTQYF; CDR3 DNA: TGCGCCAGCAGCGTAACGAACAGGGTCGGGGATACGCAGTATTTT
CDR3 length: 16; D gene: TRBD2; J gene: TRBJ2-3; V gene: TRBV5-4; CDR3 protein: CASSWRLAGESDTQYF; CDR3 DNA: TGTGCCAGCAGCTGGCGGCTAGCGGGAGAATCAGATACGCAGTATTTT
CDR3 length: 10; D gene: -; J gene: TRBJ2-1; V gene: TRBV29-1; CDR3 protein: CSVEGDEQFF; CDR3 DNA: TGCAGCGTTGAAGGAGATGAGCAGTTCTTC
CDR3 length: 14; D gene: -; J gene: TRBJ2-1; V gene: TRBV11-2; CDR3 protein: CASSLDRQYNEQFF; CDR3 DNA: TGTGCCAGCAGCTTAGATCGACAGTACAATGAGCAGTTCTTC
CDR3 length: 16; D gene: -; J gene: TRBJ1-3; V gene: TRBV28; CDR3 protein: CASSLWEGSSGNTIYF; CDR3 DNA: TGTGCCAGCAGTTTATGGGAGGGGAGCTCTGGAAACACCATATATTTT
CDR3 length: 17; D gene: TRBD2; J gene: TRBJ2-5; V gene: TRBV2; CDR3 protein: CASRGLGLAGGPETQYF; CDR3 DNA: TGTGCCAGCAGGGGCTTAGGGCTAGCGGGAGGGCCAGAGACCCAGTACTTC